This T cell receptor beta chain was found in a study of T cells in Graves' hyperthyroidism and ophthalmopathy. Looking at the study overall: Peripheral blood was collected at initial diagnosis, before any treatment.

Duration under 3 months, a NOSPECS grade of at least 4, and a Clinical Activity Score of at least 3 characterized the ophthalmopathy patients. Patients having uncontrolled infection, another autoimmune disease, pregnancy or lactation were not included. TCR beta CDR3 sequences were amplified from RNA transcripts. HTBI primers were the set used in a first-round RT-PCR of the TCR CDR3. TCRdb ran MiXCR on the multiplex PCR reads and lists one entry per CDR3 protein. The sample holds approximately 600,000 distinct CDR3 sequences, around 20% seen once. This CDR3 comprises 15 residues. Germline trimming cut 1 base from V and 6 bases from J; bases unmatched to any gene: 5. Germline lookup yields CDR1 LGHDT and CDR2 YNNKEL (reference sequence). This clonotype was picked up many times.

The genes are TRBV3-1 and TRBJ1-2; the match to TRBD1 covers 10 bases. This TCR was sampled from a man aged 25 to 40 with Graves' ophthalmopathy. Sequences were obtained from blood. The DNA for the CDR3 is TGTGCCAGCAGCCAAGTGGTAGGGACAGGGGATGGCTACACCTTC. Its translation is CASSQVVGTGDGYTF. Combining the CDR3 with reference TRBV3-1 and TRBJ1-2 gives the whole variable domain DTAVSQTPKYLVTQMGNDKSIKCEQNLGHDTMYWYKQDSKKFLKIMFSYNNKELIINETVPNRFSPKSPDKAHLNLHINSLELGDSAVYFCASSQVVGTGDGYTFGSGTRLTVV.